Here is one T cell receptor (beta chain) with its context. Its antigen is still unknown. Sequencing used immunoSEQ multiplex PCR; TCRdb keeps in-frame clones, though not all of them. The sample includes 86,000 or so clones, approximately 90% of them seen just once. The record originates from a study of graft-versus-host responses after intestinal transplantation. Study details: As for transplant type, recipients had multivisceral, liver-intestinal, or isolated intestinal grafts. After anti-thymocyte globulin induction, recipients took tacrolimus and steroids for three to four years.

CDR1 and CDR2 from the germline V gene are SGHVS and FNYEAQ. The CDR3 runs to 15 residues. With 4 bases removed from V and 1 base from J, the gap between germline ends came to 13 bases. Whole-study findings and limits: In patients with graft-donor T cell macrochimerism, allograft graft-versus-host to host-versus-graft clonal ratios were high.

This clonotype originated in a human donor who received an intestinal transplant. The material was unstimulated CD8+ T cells sorted from spleen or lymph node cells, obtained before intestinal transplant. The J gene is TRBJ2-5, the V gene TRBV7-6; D unresolved. CDR3 coding DNA: TGTGCCAGCAGCTCTATCGAGGCCGGCCAAGAGACCCAGTACTTC. It codes for CASSSIEAGQETQYF. Filled out from reference TRBV7-6 and TRBJ2-5, the complete variable domain reads GAGVSQSPRYKVTKRGQDVALRCDPISGHVSLYWYRQALGQGPEFLTYFNYEAQQDKSGLPNDRFSAERPEGSISTLTIQRTEQRDSAMYRCASSSIEAGQETQYFGPGTRLLVL.